The following is a T cell receptor beta chain sequence with its context. The antigen remains undetermined. Time point reported: peripheral blood 6 weeks after treatment start. There were between 1 and 8 samples from each patient, taken pretreatment and on-treatment. Synthetically made TCR analog templates were put into each PCR as spikes. The repertoire was sequenced with immunoSEQ multiplex PCR; TCRdb's copy has only in-frame clones and lacks some. The profile covers about 43,000 clones, with about 83% appearing a single time and over 12% taken by the ten largest. The data were obtained in a study of PD-L1 blockade in urothelial cancer. Study-level background: A median approximately 140,000 T cells were found in blood samples.

Study findings and constraints: A pretreatment blood TCR clonality that fell below the median predicted better progression-free and overall survival.

Source: PBMCs, taken around atezolizumab (anti-PD-L1) treatment. The TCR sequence derives from a man aged 55 to 70 with urothelial cancer.

CDR3 region: CASRPRLAGVYEQFF. The CDR3 nucleotides read TGTGCCAGCAGACCCCGACTAGCGGGGGTTTATGAGCAGTTCTTC. This sequence joins TRBV6-5 and TRBJ2-1, with 12 bases fitting TRBD2. This CDR3 has 15 amino acids. Germline V CDR1 and CDR2: MNHEY, SVGAGI. The J segment lost 8 bases and the V segment lost 6 bases, leaving 8 bases of the junction unmatched.